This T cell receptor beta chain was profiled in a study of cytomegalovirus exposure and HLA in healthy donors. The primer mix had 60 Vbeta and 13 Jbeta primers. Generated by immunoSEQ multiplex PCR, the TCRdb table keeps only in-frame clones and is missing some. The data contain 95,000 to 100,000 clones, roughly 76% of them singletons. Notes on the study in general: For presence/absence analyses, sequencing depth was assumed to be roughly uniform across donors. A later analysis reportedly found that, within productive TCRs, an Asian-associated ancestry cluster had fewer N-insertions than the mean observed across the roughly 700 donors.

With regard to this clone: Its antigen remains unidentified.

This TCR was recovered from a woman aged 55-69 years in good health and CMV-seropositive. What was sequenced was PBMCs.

The CDR3 loop reads CASSYRDRDQPQHF. The CDR3 nucleotides are TGTGCCAGCAGTTACCGGGACAGGGACCAGCCCCAGCATTTT. The rearrangement uses TRBV6-5 and TRBJ1-5, with 9 bases identical to TRBD1. Germline assignment: CDR1 MNHEY and CDR2 SVGAGI. The V segment lost 2 bases and the J segment 7 bases; nucleotides outside the gene matches: 3. This CDR3 is 14 amino acids long.